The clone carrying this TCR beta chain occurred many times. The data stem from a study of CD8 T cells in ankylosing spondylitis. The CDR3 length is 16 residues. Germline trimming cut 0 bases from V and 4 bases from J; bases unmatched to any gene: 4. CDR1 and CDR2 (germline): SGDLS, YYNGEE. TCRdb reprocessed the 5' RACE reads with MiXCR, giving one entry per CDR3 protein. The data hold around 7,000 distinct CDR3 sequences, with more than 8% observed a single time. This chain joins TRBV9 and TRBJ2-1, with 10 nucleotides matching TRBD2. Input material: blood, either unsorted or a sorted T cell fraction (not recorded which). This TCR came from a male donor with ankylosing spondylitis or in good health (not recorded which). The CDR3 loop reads CASSVARTSGYNEQFF. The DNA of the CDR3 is TGTGCCAGCAGCGTAGCGAGGACTAGCGGATACAATGAGCAGTTCTTC.